This entry lists 9 T cell receptor beta chains sequenced from one sample in a study of OX40 agonist ivuxolimab in advanced cancers. Method: immunoSEQ multiplex PCR; TCRdb's copy keeps in-frame clones and lacks some. The sample records 60,000 to 80,000 clones, 79% being singletons. The starting material was CD4+ or CD8+ T cells sorted from blood, obtained in a trial of the OX40 agonist ivuxolimab. Receptor source: an adult with an advanced solid tumor such as melanoma, head and neck, liver or kidney cancer.

The chain carries TRBV7-8 and TRBJ2-3, with D uncertain. Germline V gene sequence: CDR1 SGHVS, CDR2 FQNEAQ. The germline V and J ends were trimmed by 5 bases and 0 bases, with 9 bases remaining between them. The CDR3 has 14 amino acids. The CDR3 DNA is TGTGCCAGCAGCCCCGTGGGGAGCACAGATACGCAGTATTTT. Protein product: CASSPVGSTDTQYF.

The rearrangement links TRBV27 to TRBJ2-5; D unclear. The DNA end is a closer match to TRBJ2-7, so the J assignment may be wrong. The CDR3 consists of 15 residues. Germline values: CDR1 MNHEY, CDR2 SMNVEV (reference sequence). CDR3 amino acids: CASSFSPTASYEQYF. Written as DNA, the CDR3 is TGTGCCAGCAGTTTTTCACCCACAGCCTCCTACGAGCAGTACTTC.

CDR3 sequence reads: CASSFTSGRPQETQYF. The CDR3 DNA reads as TGCGCCAGCAGCTTTACTAGCGGGAGGCCCCAAGAGACCCAGTACTTC. The J gene is TRBJ2-5, the V gene TRBV5-1; 12 positions match TRBD2. The V gene end was trimmed by 2 bases and the J gene end by 1 base; junction bases not matched to a gene: 3. The germline gives CDR1 SGHRS, CDR2 YFSETQ. The CDR3 length is 16 residues. Filled out from reference TRBV5-1 and TRBJ2-5, the complete variable domain reads KAGVTQTPRYLIKTRGQQVTLSCSPISGHRSVSWYQQTPGQGLQFLFEYFSETQRNKGNFPGRFSGRQFSNSRSEMNVSTLELGDSALYLCASSFTSGRPQETQYFGPGTRLLVL.

In this sample, this clone turned up a few times. V and J are TRBV9 and TRBJ2-6; maybe TRBD1 (5 bases). There are 18 residues in the CDR3. From germline, CDR1 is SGDLS and CDR2 YYNGEE. V dropped 4 bases and J dropped 0 bases, with 17 bases sitting between them. The CDR3 DNA sequence: TGTGCCAGCAGCCCCATGACAGCACCCAGCTCTGGGGCCAACGTCCTGACTTTC. This translates into CASSPMTAPSSGANVLTF.

V usage is TRBV6-6 and J usage is TRBJ1-4; 10 nucleotides align to TRBD1. The CDR3 is made up of 15 amino acids. Germline lookup yields CDR1 MNHNY and CDR2 SVGAGI (reference sequence). The trim removed 4 bases at V and 5 bases at J, leaving 4 bases unmatched. Written as DNA, the CDR3 is TGTGCCAGCAGTTTGGGGGACAGGGGAAATGAAAAACTGTTTTTT. Translating it yields CASSLGDRGNEKLFF.

The gene calls are TRBV30 and TRBJ1-1, with TRBD1 matching 10 bases. The CDR3 is made up of 12 amino acids. Trimming at V came to 7 bases and at J to 5 bases, leaving 4 bases not matched to a gene. Germline V gene data show CDR1 as GTSNPN and CDR2 as SVGIG (reference sequence). The CDR3 protein is CAYGTGVTEAFF. In DNA, the CDR3 is TGTGCCTATGGGACAGGGGTTACTGAAGCTTTCTTT.

V is TRBV29-1 and J is TRBJ2-7; 7 nucleotides align to TRBD2. Germline CDR1 is SQVTM and CDR2 is ANQGSEA. The V segment lost 7 bases and the J segment 6 bases; nucleotides outside the gene matches: 18. This CDR3 spans 15 amino acids. For the CDR3, the DNA is TGCAGCGCCCGATTGCCTGGACTAGTAAACGGCGAGCAGTACTTC. Its protein product is CSARLPGLVNGEQYF.

This chain links TRBV9 with TRBJ2-2; no definite D call. Deletions cut 4 bases from V and 3 bases from J, with 19 bases between. The CDR3 runs 17 residues. The germline V gene has CDR1 SGDLS and CDR2 YYNGEE. The CDR3 is CASSPDLDLRYTGELFF. CDR3 in DNA: TGTGCCAGCAGCCCCGATCTGGACCTTAGATACACCGGGGAGCTGTTTTTT.

J is TRBJ2-7 and V is TRBV6-1, with 11 bases fitting TRBD2. The CDR3 extends over 15 amino acids. In germline, CDR1 is MNHNS, CDR2 SASEGT. V dropped 6 bases and J dropped 4; count of bases not matched to a gene: 8. As DNA, the CDR3 is TGTGCCAGCAGGGACCGTAGCGGGAGGGCGTACGAGCAGTACTTC. Its translation is CASRDRSGRAYEQYF.